This is a list of T cell receptor beta chains from one sample in a study of technical replicates of blood from several donors. The protocol was immunoSEQ multiplex PCR, while the TCRdb copy is restricted to in-frame clones and leaves out a portion. Of about 69,000 clones listed, 88% are singletons. Sequencing was done on a sample of PBMCs. The receptors shown here come from a human donor in good health. Some clones in this sample may be carry-over from other donors' samples. Each CDR3 is given with its conserved first and last residue. Each record gives: CDR3 DNA, CDR3 protein, D gene, CDR3 length, clone size, J gene, V gene. A D gene is named only where the DNA matches it firmly. Some rows have no size entry. The others give once, few or many, or a class for an expanded clone.

CDR3nt: TGTGCCAGCAGCCCAGGGCCCGGGACTAGCCTCACAGATACGCAGTATTTT; CDR3aa: CASSPGPGTSLTDTQYF; d_gene: TRBD2; len: 17; abundance: .; j_gene: TRBJ2-3; v_gene: TRBV4-2
CDR3nt: TGTGCCAGCAGCCTCGCTAGAGTTACCGGGGAGCTGTTTTTT; CDR3aa: CASSLARVTGELFF; d_gene: .; len: 14; abundance: .; j_gene: TRBJ2-2; v_gene: TRBV9
CDR3nt: TGTGCCAGCAGCTTAAGAGGGTTGGGCACAGATACGCAGTATTTT; CDR3aa: CASSLRGLGTDTQYF; d_gene: .; len: 15; abundance: .; j_gene: TRBJ2-3; v_gene: TRBV7-9
CDR3nt: TGTGCCAGTAGTATAGATGTTAGCCTTTACGGTAATGAGCAGTTCTTC; CDR3aa: CASSIDVSLYGNEQFF; d_gene: .; len: 16; abundance: .; j_gene: TRBJ2-1; v_gene: TRBV19
CDR3nt: TGTGCCAGCATGAAGGACAGGGATGGCCAGCCCCAGCATTTT; CDR3aa: CASMKDRDGQPQHF; d_gene: TRBD1; len: 14; abundance: .; j_gene: TRBJ1-5; v_gene: TRBV27
CDR3nt: TGTGCCAGTGGGACAGGGGGGAGAGGAAACACCATATATTTT; CDR3aa: CASGTGGRGNTIYF; d_gene: TRBD1; len: 14; abundance: .; j_gene: TRBJ1-3; v_gene: TRBV6-5
CDR3nt: TGTGCCAGCAGCCAAACACCAGAGACCCAGTACTTC; CDR3aa: CASSQTPETQYF; d_gene: .; len: 12; abundance: few; j_gene: TRBJ2-5; v_gene: TRBV11-3
CDR3nt: TGTGCCAGCAGCTCAGGGTTGAACACTGAAGCTTTCTTT; CDR3aa: CASSSGLNTEAFF; d_gene: .; len: 13; abundance: .; j_gene: TRBJ1-1; v_gene: TRBV5-4
CDR3nt: TGCAGCGTTGAAAAGGAGCGGGGGAAGACGGAGCAGTTCTTC; CDR3aa: CSVEKERGKTEQFF; d_gene: TRBD2; len: 14; abundance: .; j_gene: TRBJ2-1; v_gene: TRBV29-1
CDR3nt: TGTGCCAGCAGCCCCCTTAGCGGGAGGATACAAGAGACCCAGTACTTC; CDR3aa: CASSPLSGRIQETQYF; d_gene: TRBD2; len: 16; abundance: .; j_gene: TRBJ2-5; v_gene: TRBV7-9
CDR3nt: TGTGCCAGCAGCGCGATCAGGGGTAATTCACCCCTCCACTTT; CDR3aa: CASSAIRGNSPLHF; d_gene: .; len: 14; abundance: .; j_gene: TRBJ1-6; v_gene: TRBV2